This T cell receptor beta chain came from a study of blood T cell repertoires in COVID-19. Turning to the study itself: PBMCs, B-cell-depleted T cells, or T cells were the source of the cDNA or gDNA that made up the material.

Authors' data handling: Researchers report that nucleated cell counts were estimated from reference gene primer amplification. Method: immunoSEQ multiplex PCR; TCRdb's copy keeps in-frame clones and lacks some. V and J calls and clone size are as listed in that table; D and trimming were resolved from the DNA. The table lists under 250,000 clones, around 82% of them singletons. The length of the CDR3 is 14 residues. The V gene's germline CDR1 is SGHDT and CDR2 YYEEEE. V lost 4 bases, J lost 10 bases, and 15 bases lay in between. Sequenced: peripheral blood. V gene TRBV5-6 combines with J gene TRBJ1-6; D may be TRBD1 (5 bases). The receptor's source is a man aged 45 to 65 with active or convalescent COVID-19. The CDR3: CASSPWGLGSPLHF. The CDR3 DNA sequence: TGTGCCAGCAGCCCCTGGGGCCTAGGATCACCCCTCCACTTT.